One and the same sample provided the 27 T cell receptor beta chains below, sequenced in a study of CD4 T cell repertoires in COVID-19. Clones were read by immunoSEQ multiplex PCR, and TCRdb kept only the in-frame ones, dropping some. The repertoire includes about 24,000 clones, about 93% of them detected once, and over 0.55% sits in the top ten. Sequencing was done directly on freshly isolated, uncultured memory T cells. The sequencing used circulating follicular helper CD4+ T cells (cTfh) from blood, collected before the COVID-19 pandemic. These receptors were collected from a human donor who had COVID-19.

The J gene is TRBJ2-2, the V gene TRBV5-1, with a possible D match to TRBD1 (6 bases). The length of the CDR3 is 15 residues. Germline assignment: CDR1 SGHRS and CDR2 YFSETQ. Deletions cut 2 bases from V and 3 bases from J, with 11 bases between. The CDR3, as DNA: TGCGCCAGCAGCTTATCTGGGGGCGACACCGGGGAGCTGTTTTTT. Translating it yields CASSLSGGDTGELFF.

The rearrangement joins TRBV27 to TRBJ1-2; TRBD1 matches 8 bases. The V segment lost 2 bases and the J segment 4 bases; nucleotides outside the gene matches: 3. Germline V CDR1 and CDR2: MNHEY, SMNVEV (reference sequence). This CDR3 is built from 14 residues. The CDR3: CASSLQGASYGYTF. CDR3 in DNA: TGTGCCAGCAGTTTACAGGGGGCAAGCTATGGCTACACCTTC.

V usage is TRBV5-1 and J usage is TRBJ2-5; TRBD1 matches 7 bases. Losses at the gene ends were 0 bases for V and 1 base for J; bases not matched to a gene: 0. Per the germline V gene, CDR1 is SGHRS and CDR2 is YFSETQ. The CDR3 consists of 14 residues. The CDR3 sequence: CASSLGQGQETQYF. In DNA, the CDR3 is TGCGCCAGCAGCTTGGGACAGGGCCAAGAGACCCAGTACTTC.

CDR3 region: CASSMTGTRTQYF. DNA of the CDR3: TGTGCCAGCAGCATGACAGGGACTAGGACCCAGTACTTC. This chain connects TRBV28 to TRBJ2-5; possible D gene TRBD2, 8 bases. There are 13 residues in the CDR3. The germline V gene has CDR1 MDHEN and CDR2 SYDVKM. Trimming left V 6 bases short and J 7 bases short, with 15 bases between. The full variable domain, rest sourced from reference TRBV28 and TRBJ2-5, is DVKVTQSSRYLVKRTGEKVFLECVQDMDHENMFWYRQDPGLGLRLIYFSYDVKMKEKGDIPEGYSVSREKKERFSLILESASTNQTSMYLCASSMTGTRTQYFGPGTRLLVL.

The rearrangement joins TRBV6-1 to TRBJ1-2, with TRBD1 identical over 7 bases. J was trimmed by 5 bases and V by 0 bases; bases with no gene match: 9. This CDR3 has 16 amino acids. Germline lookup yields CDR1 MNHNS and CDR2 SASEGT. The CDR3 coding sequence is TGTGCCAGCAGTGAAGCTTGGGAGGCAGGGGGGTATGGCTACACCTTC. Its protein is CASSEAWEAGGYGYTF.

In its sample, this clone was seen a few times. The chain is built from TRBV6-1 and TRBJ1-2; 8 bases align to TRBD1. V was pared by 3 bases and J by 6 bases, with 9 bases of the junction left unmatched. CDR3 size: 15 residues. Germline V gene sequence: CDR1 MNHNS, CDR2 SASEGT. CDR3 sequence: CASSDGQGMGDGYTF. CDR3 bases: TGTGCCAGCAGTGATGGACAGGGTATGGGGGATGGCTACACCTTC.

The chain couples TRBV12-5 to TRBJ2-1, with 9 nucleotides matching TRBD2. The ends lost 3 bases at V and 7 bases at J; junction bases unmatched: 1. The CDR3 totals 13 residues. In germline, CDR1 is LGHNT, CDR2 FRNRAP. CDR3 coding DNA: TGTGCTAGTGGTTTTACTAGCGGGAATGAGCAGTTCTTC. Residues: CASGFTSGNEQFF.

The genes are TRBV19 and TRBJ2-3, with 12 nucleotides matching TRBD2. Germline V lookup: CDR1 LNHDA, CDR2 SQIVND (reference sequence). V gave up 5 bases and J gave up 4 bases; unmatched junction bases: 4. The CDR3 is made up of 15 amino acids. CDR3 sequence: CASSQASGGADTQYF. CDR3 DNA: TGTGCCAGTAGTCAGGCTAGCGGGGGGGCAGATACGCAGTATTTT.

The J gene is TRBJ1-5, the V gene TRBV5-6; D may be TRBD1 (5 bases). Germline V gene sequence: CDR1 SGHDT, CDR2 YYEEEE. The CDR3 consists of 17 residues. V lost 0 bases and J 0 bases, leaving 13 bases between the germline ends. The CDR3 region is CASSLGAGTYSNQPQHF. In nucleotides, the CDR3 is TGTGCCAGCAGCTTGGGGGCAGGGACTTATAGCAATCAGCCCCAGCATTTT.

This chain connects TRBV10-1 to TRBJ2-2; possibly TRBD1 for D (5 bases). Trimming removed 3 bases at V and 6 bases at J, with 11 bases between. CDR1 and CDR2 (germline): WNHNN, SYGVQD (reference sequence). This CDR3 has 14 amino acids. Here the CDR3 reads CASSEGATPGELFF. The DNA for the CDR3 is TGCGCCAGCAGTGAAGGGGCTACCCCCGGGGAGCTGTTTTTT.

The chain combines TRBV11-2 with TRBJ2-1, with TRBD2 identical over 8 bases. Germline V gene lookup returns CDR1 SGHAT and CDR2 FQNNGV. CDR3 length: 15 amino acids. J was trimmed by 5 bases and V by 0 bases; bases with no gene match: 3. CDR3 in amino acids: CASSLERGVHNEQFF. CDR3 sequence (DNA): TGTGCCAGCAGCTTAGAGCGGGGGGTTCACAATGAGCAGTTCTTC.

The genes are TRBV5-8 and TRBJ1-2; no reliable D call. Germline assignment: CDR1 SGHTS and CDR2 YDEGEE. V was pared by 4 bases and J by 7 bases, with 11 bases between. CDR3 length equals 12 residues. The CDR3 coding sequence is TGTGCCAGCAGCCCCCAGTGGAGTGGCTACACCTTC. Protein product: CASSPQWSGYTF.

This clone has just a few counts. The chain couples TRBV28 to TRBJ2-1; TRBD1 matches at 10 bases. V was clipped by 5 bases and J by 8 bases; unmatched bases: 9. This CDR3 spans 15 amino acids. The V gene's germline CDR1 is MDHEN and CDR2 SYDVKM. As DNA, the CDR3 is TGTGCCAGCAGTCCCTCTGGGACAGGGGCAGATGAGCAGTTCTTC. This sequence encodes CASSPSGTGADEQFF.

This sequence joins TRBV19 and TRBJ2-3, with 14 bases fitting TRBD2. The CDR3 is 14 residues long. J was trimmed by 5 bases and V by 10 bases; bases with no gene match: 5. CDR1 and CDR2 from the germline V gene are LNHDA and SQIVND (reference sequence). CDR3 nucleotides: TGTGCCACGGCGGGACTAGCGGGAGTAGATACGCAGTATTTT. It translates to CATAGLAGVDTQYF.

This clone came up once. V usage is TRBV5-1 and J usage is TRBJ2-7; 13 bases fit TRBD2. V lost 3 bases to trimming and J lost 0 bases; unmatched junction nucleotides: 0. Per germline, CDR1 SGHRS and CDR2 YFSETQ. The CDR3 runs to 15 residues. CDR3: CASSWTSGSSYEQYF. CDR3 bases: TGCGCCAGCAGCTGGACTAGCGGGAGCTCCTACGAGCAGTACTTC.

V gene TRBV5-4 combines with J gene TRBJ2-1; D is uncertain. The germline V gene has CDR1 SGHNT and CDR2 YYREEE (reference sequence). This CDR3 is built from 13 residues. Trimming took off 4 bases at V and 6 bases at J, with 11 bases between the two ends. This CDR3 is CASSSLSPNEQFF. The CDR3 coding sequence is TGTGCCAGCAGCAGCTTGTCCCCCAATGAGCAGTTCTTC.

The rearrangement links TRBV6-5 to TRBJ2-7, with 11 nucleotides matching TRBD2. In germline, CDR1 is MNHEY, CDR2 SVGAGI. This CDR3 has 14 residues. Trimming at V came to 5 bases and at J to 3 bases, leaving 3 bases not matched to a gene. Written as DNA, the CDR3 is TGTGCCAGCAGTAGACTAGCGGGGCTCTACGAGCAGTACTTC. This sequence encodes CASSRLAGLYEQYF.

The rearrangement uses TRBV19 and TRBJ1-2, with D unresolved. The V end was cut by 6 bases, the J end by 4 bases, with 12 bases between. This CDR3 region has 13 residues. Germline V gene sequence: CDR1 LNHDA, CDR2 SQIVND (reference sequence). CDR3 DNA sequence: TGTGCCAGTAGAACAGACCGGCTCTATGGCTACACCTTC. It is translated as CASRTDRLYGYTF.

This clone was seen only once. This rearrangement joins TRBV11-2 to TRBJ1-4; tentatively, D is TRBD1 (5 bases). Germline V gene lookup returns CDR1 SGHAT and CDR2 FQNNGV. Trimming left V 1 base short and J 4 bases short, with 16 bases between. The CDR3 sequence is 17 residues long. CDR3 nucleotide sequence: TGTGCCAGCAGCTTAGGGGCAGGGACTCTGTTTAATGAAAAACTGTTTTTT. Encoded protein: CASSLGAGTLFNEKLFF.

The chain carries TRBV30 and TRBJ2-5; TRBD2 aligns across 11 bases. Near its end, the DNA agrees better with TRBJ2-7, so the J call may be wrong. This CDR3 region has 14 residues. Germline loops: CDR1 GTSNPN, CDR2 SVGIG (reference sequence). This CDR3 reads CAWDSSGRAHEQYF. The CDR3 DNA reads TGTGCCTGGGATAGTAGCGGGAGGGCCCACGAGCAGTACTTC.

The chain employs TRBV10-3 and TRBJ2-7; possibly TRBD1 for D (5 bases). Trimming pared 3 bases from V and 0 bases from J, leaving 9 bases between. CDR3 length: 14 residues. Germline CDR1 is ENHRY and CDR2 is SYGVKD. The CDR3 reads CAISEDRSSYEQYF. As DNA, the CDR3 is TGTGCCATCAGTGAAGACAGAAGCTCCTACGAGCAGTACTTC.

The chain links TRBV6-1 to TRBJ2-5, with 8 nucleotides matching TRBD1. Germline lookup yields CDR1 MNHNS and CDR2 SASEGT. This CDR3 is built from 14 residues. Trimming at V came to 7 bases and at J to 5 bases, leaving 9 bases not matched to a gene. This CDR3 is CASKGQGRAETQYF. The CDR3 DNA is TGTGCCAGCAAAGGACAGGGTCGTGCGGAGACCCAGTACTTC.

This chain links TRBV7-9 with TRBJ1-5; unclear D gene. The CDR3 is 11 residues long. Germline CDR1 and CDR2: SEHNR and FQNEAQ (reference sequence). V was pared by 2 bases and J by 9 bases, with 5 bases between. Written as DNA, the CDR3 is TGTGCCAGCAGCTTAAACGGGCCCCAGCATTTT. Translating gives CASSLNGPQHF.

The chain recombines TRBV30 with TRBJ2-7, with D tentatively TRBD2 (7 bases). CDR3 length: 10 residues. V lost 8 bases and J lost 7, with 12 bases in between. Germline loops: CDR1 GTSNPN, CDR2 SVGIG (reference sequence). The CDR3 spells CAGGRGEQYF. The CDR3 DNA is TGTGCCGGAGGGAGGGGGGAGCAGTACTTC.

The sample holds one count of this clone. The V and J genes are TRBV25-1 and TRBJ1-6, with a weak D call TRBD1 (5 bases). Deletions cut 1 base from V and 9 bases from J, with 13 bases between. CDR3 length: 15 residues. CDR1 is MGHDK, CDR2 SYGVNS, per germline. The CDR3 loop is CASSESGGRASPLHF. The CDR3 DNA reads TGTGCCAGCAGTGAATCCGGGGGACGGGCTTCACCCCTCCACTTT.

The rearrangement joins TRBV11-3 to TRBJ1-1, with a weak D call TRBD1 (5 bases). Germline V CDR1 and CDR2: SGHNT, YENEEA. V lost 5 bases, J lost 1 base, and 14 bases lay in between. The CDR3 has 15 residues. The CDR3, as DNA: TGTGCCAGCAGCCGCGGGGGTTCTCAGAACACTGAAGCTTTCTTT. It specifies CASSRGGSQNTEAFF.

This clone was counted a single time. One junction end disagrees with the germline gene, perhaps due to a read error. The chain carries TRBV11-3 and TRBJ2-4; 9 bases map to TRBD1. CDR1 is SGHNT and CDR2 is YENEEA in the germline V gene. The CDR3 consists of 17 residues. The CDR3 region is CASSLGARDREVDIQYF. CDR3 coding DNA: TGTGCCAGCAGTTTAGGGGCCCGGGACAGGGAAGTGGACATTCAGTACTTC.